The rows below give T cell receptor beta chains drawn from one sample of a study of early T cells in non-severe SARS-CoV-2 infection. TCRdb passed the 5' RACE reads through MiXCR, listing each CDR3 protein once. Of around 81,000 distinct CDR3 sequences listed, 14% to 15% were seen once; the top ten hold 9.5% to 13%. The material sequenced was whole blood. The source is an adult who was a healthcare worker with PCR-confirmed SARS-CoV-2 infection or an uninfected control (not recorded which). Both conserved end residues are part of each CDR3. A clone size is listed for some rows: how often the clone was seen (once, few, many), or a class if it is expanded.

cdr3_length clone_size v_call cdr3_aa
11 many TRBV7-9 CASNPSREAFF
14 . TRBV20-1 CSASSPGKNTEAFF
16 few TRBV28 CAGSTGTGRTGDEQFF
16 . TRBV6-2/TRBV6-3 CASSYRQGETGNTIYF
16 . TRBV3-1 CASSHAPSGGRNEQFF
18 few TRBV14 CASSTRKAPPSGANVLTF
16 few TRBV30 CAWRRGRYSYNSPLHF
14 . TRBV15 CATKKGNYNSPLHF
14 . TRBV29-1 CSVGTADLYNEQFF
14 few TRBV28 CASSLLQGGSPLHF
15 . TRBV18 CASFSSLAGTNEQFF
13 . TRBV5-1 CASSAALNTEAFF
19 many TRBV18 CASSPLAPGRGPAKNIQYF
14 few TRBV25-1 CASTYGTLNTEAFF
14 few TRBV29-1 CSVTVGSSGNTIYF
13 few TRBV7-2 CASSPSPAYEQYF
13 . TRBV7-2 CASSGGLQETQYF
14 many TRBV5-1 CASSLDRRPSEAFF
9 . TRBV29-1 CSVGSEAFF
15 . TRBV5-1 CASRLAAISTDTQYF
14 . TRBV12-3/TRBV12-4 CASTLGGRGQPQHF
15 . TRBV11-2 CASSLLGMRTDTQYF
12 few TRBV12-3/TRBV12-4 CASTYGTGEQYF
14 . TRBV13 CASSSQGASHEQYF
15 few TRBV7-3 CASSYLPDKNTEAFF
13 . TRBV20-1 CSAEGLVGGEQYF
12 many TRBV3-1 CASSQGTHGYTF
15 few TRBV6-5 CASSRTSGGANEQFF
14 few TRBV6-2/TRBV6-3 CASSYGGVGGELFF
15 . TRBV3-1 CASSQPISRRSPLHF
16 once TRBV7-9 CASSPLGRNRPGELFF